Listed below are T cell receptor beta chains from one sample, sequenced in a study of blood T cell repertoires in COVID-19. The data were produced by immunoSEQ multiplex PCR, yet TCRdb's version contains in-frame clones alone and is incomplete. The sample contains approximately 250,000 clones, approximately 90% of which appear only once. Sequencing was carried out using PBMCs or T cells enriched from blood (not recorded which). All receptors derive from a man in his forties or fifties who had been exposed to COVID-19. CDR3s include the opening cysteine and the closing phenylalanine or tryptophan. D genes are given only for firm matches. Clone size is stated in some rows and not others, as once, few, many or a class when expanded.

size	D	V	J	CDR3	DNA
.	.	TRBV11-3	TRBJ1-1	CASSLDPGGEAFF	TGTGCCAGCAGCTTAGATCCGGGGGGTGAAGCTTTCTTT
.	TRBD2	TRBV4-1	TRBJ2-7	CASSPKILAGSYEQYF	TGCGCCAGCAGTCCAAAAATACTAGCGGGTTCCTACGAGCAGTACTTC
.	.	TRBV5-3	TRBJ2-4	CARSKNSLLAKNIQYF	TGTGCCAGAAGCAAGAACAGTTTACTAGCCAAAAACATTCAGTACTTC
.	.	TRBV18	TRBJ2-1	CASSPSRLDNEQFF	TGTGCCAGCTCACCCAGCAGGTTAGACAATGAGCAGTTCTTC
.	.	TRBV5-4	TRBJ1-1	CASSSNRENTEAFF	TGTGCCAGCAGCTCAAACAGGGAAAACACTGAAGCTTTCTTT
many	.	TRBV9	TRBJ1-3	CASSLVGASGGGNTIYF	TGTGCCAGCAGCCTAGTAGGTGCGTCAGGAGGAGGAAACACCATATATTTT
.	.	TRBV14	TRBJ1-4	CASSQGPEKLFF	TGTGCCAGCAGCCAGGGGCCTGAAAAACTGTTTTTT
.	TRBD1	TRBV27	TRBJ2-7	CASSMQGAYPDEQYF	TGTGCCAGCAGTATGCAGGGGGCTTATCCGGACGAGCAGTACTTC
.	.	TRBV5-6	TRBJ2-3	CASNIYTDTQYF	TGTGCCAGCAACATTTACACAGATACGCAGTATTTT
.	TRBD1	TRBV7-9	TRBJ2-2	CASSLRDRDTGELFF	TGTGCCAGCAGCCTCAGGGACAGGGACACCGGGGAGCTGTTTTTT
.	TRBD1	TRBV27	TRBJ1-2	CASSTLTGLKYGYTF	TGTGCCAGCAGTACTTTGACAGGGTTAAAGTATGGCTACACCTTC
.	.	TRBV18	TRBJ1-2	CASSPAGVGYGYTF	TGTGCCAGCTCACCTGCAGGGGTGGGCTATGGCTACACCTTC
.	.	TRBV2	TRBJ2-7	CASSEITGNEQYF	TGTGCCAGCAGTGAAATAACAGGGAACGAGCAGTACTTC
.	TRBD1	TRBV7-6	TRBJ1-2	CASSLLDDGTGNGYTF	TGTGCCAGCAGCTTATTGGACGACGGGACAGGAAACGGCTACACCTTC
.	.	TRBV21-1	TRBJ2-1	CASSIVVGEPSYNEQFF	TGTGCCAGCAGCATCGTTGTAGGAGAACCTTCCTACAATGAGCAGTTCTTC
.	.	TRBV12-5	TRBJ2-7	CASGLVLSGIIYEQYF	TGTGCTAGTGGTTTGGTACTTTCAGGAATCATCTACGAGCAGTACTTC
few	TRBD1	TRBV29-1	TRBJ2-7	CSGGDRGFYEQYF	TGCAGCGGGGGGGACAGGGGTTTTTACGAGCAGTACTTC
.	TRBD2	TRBV6-5	TRBJ2-7	CASSLIAGSRMEQYF	TGTGCCAGCAGCCTCATAGCGGGGTCACGTATGGAGCAGTACTTC
.	.	TRBV14	TRBJ1-1	CASSQDRGGGKKF	TGTGCCAGCAGCCAAGATCGCGGGGGTGGGAAAAAATTT
once	.	TRBV3-1/TRBV3-2	TRBJ2-7	CASSQGLPDTGPYEQYF	TGTGCCAGCAGCCAAGGATTACCGGACACAGGACCCTACGAGCAGTACTTC